These 25 T cell receptor beta chains came from one sample sequenced in a study of control samples from healthy donors and cancer patients. Clones were sequenced by immunoSEQ multiplex PCR, and TCRdb holds only the in-frame ones, with some missing. The sample holds some 98,000 clones, roughly 80% seen once. Material for sequencing was PBMCs. All receptors come from a man between 65 and 79 years old with lung cancer.

The gene calls are TRBV19 and TRBJ2-7; D is possibly TRBD2 (6 bases). CDR1 LNHDA and CDR2 SQIVND come from the germline V gene (reference sequence). The ends were cut back, 5 bases at V and 4 bases at J, with 21 bases in the middle. This CDR3 is built from 16 residues. The CDR3 protein is CASSHSGGITPYEQYF. CDR3 nucleotide sequence: TGTGCCAGTAGTCATTCTGGGGGGATTACCCCTTACGAGCAGTACTTC.

The chain links TRBV7-2 to TRBJ2-3; TRBD2 matches 11 bases. The trim removed 5 bases at V and 3 bases at J, leaving 4 bases unmatched. CDR3 length: 15 amino acids. The germline V gene encodes CDR1 SGHTA and CDR2 FQGNSA. The CDR3 spells CASSLSGGATDTQYF. The CDR3 DNA is TGTGCCAGCAGCCTTAGCGGGGGGGCGACAGATACGCAGTATTTT. Supplemented by reference TRBV7-2 and TRBJ2-3, the full variable domain reads GAGVSQSPSNKVTEKGKDVELRCDPISGHTALYWYRQSLGQGLEFLIYFQGNSAPDKSGLPSDRFSAERTGGSVSTLTIQRTQQEDSAVYLCASSLSGGATDTQYFGPGTRLTVL.

CDR3 coding DNA: TGTGCCAGTAGTAAAAGGGGGGGCGATGAGCAGTTCTTC. Residues: CASSKRGGDEQFF. The chain is built from TRBV19 and TRBJ2-1, with a weak D call TRBD2 (7 bases). V was shortened by 4 bases and J by 8 bases, with 12 bases between the two germline ends. This CDR3 contains 13 residues. Germline V gene data show CDR1 as LNHDA and CDR2 as SQIVND (reference sequence).

This chain joins TRBV5-1 and TRBJ1-4, with a tentative D call TRBD1 (5 bases). CDR1 and CDR2 from the germline V gene are SGHRS and YFSETQ. Trimming took off 4 bases at V and 6 bases at J, with 13 bases between the two ends. The CDR3 runs 14 residues. The CDR3 nucleotides read TGCGCCAGCAGCCTCGGGGCAGGGTATGAAAAACTGTTTTTT. It is translated as CASSLGAGYEKLFF. The full variable domain, with the rest looked up from reference TRBV5-1 and TRBJ1-4, is KAGVTQTPRYLIKTRGQQVTLSCSPISGHRSVSWYQQTPGQGLQFLFEYFSETQRNKGNFPGRFSGRQFSNSRSEMNVSTLELGDSALYLCASSLGAGYEKLFFGSGTQLSVL.

V is TRBV27 and J is TRBJ1-3; 8 bases are a match to TRBD1. Germline trimming cut 6 bases from V and 0 bases from J; bases unmatched to any gene: 4. Germline CDR1 MNHEY, CDR2 SMNVEV (reference sequence). The CDR3 is 15 amino acids. CDR3 DNA sequence: TGTGCCAGCAGCACGACAGGGGACTCTGGAAACACCATATATTTT. It specifies CASSTTGDSGNTIYF.

As regards this clone: One end of the junction is discordant with germline, which a read error may explain. The chain is built from TRBV7-8 and TRBJ2-2, with D possibly TRBD2 on 7 matching bases. The CDR3 extends over 15 amino acids. Germline V gene data show CDR1 as SGHVS and CDR2 as FQNEAQ. This CDR3 is CASSFRGGNTGELFF. Written as DNA, the CDR3 is TGTGCCAGCAGCTTTAGGGGGGGTAACACCGGAGAGCTGTTTTTT.

This clone was detected only a few times. The chain employs TRBV5-3 and TRBJ2-5; D possibly matches TRBD1 or TRBD2 (6 bases each). TRBV5-3 is classed as an ORF, of uncertain function. The CDR3 is made up of 15 amino acids. Trimming took 4 bases from V and 4 from J, leaving 17 bases between them. CDR3 in DNA: TGTGCCAGAAGCATCCGCAGGGGACTCCCAGAGACCCAGTACTTC. Protein product: CARSIRRGLPETQYF.

The chain couples TRBV9 to TRBJ1-1, with D hard to call. This CDR3 is built from 13 residues. Germline V CDR1 and CDR2: SGDLS, YYNGEE. V was trimmed by 3 bases and J by 1 base, leaving 7 bases between them. The CDR3 DNA sequence: TGTGCCAGCAGCGGCAGATCGAACACTGAAGCTTTCTTT. Protein sequence: CASSGRSNTEAFF.

The CDR3 spells CASTPRDSSPLHF. For the CDR3, the DNA is TGTGCCAGTACCCCGCGGGATAGTTCACCCCTCCACTTT. V usage is TRBV19 and J usage is TRBJ1-6; D gene uncertain. The CDR3 loop spans 13 amino acids. Trimming took off 7 bases at V and 9 bases at J, with 13 bases between the two ends. Germline V gives CDR1 LNHDA, CDR2 SQIVND (reference sequence).

CDR3 sequence: CASSPQMAQEGNTIYF. Here the CDR3 DNA reads TGTGCCAGCTCACCACAAATGGCACAGGAGGGAAACACCATATATTTT. The chain is built from TRBV18 and TRBJ1-3, with D perhaps matching TRBD1 (5 bases). The CDR3 has 16 residues. Trimming took off 1 base at V and 4 bases at J, with 14 bases between the two ends. Germline CDR1 KGHSH, CDR2 LQKENI.

This clone was found a few times. CDR3 in amino acids: CASSYRVGMSNQPQHF. CDR3 bases: TGTGCCAGCAGTTATCGGGTCGGGATGAGCAATCAGCCCCAGCATTTT. This chain links TRBV6-9 with TRBJ1-5; D remains unclear. Trimming took off 2 bases at V and 1 base at J, with 12 bases between the two ends. This CDR3 contains 16 residues. CDR1 MNHGY and CDR2 SVAAGI come from the germline V gene.

This sequence joins TRBV7-6 and TRBJ1-3; TRBD1 is a possible D gene (6 bases). The V end was cut by 1 base, the J end by 0 bases, with 7 bases between. From germline, CDR1 is SGHVS and CDR2 FNYEAQ. The CDR3 sequence is 15 residues long. Here the CDR3 reads CASSLGRGSGNTIYF. As DNA, the CDR3 is TGTGCCAGCAGCTTAGGCAGGGGCTCTGGAAACACCATATATTTT. Filled out from reference TRBV7-6 and TRBJ1-3, the complete variable domain reads GAGVSQSPRYKVTKRGQDVALRCDPISGHVSLYWYRQALGQGPEFLTYFNYEAQQDKSGLPNDRFSAERPEGSISTLTIQRTEQRDSAMYRCASSLGRGSGNTIYFGEGSWLTVV.

This clone ranks as medium-sized. Distinct nucleotide sequences in the sample also encode this CDR3. V usage is TRBV7-3 and J usage is TRBJ1-1, with 9 bases identical to TRBD1. This CDR3 spans 15 amino acids. Germline lookup yields CDR1 SGHTA and CDR2 FQGTGA. J gave up 1 base and V 0 bases, and 0 bases lay outside the gene matches. The CDR3 DNA is TGTGCCAGCAGCTTAACGACAGGGGGGAACACTGAAGCTTTCTTT. It encodes CASSLTTGGNTEAFF.

J is TRBJ2-7 and V is TRBV5-6; maybe TRBD1 (5 bases). The length of the CDR3 is 15 residues. Trimming left V 1 base short and J 5 bases short, with 16 bases between. Germline values: CDR1 SGHDT, CDR2 YYEEEE. The CDR3 reads CASSLFQGTLHEQYF. The CDR3 bases are TGTGCCAGCAGCTTGTTTCAGGGTACTCTCCACGAGCAGTACTTC.

V and J are TRBV30 and TRBJ1-2; TRBD1 is a possible D gene (5 bases). The CDR3 spans 15 residues. Trimming removed 2 bases at V and 4 bases at J, with 17 bases between. The germline gives CDR1 GTSNPN, CDR2 SVGIG (reference sequence). The CDR3 reads CAWSPTATLVYGYTF. CDR3 DNA: TGTGCCTGGAGTCCGACAGCCACACTTGTCTATGGCTACACCTTC.

The chain is built from TRBV4-1 and TRBJ2-7; 10 bases agree with TRBD2. Germline CDR1 is MGHRA and CDR2 is YSYEKL. The CDR3 is made up of 17 amino acids. Losses at the gene ends were 1 base for V and 1 base for J; bases not matched to a gene: 7. Here the CDR3 reads CASSQAVGSGGSYEQYF. CDR3 sequence (DNA): TGCGCCAGCAGCCAAGCGGTGGGTAGCGGGGGGTCCTACGAGCAGTACTTC.

This sequence joins TRBV7-2 and TRBJ2-3, with D possibly matching TRBD2 (7 bases). Trimming stripped 1 base from V and 6 bases from J, with 11 bases between. Germline V CDR1 and CDR2: SGHTA, FQGNSA. This CDR3 has 14 residues. The CDR3: CASSLGGGRDTQYF. CDR3 bases: TGTGCCAGCAGCTTAGGGGGGGGCAGGGATACGCAGTATTTT.

The chain employs TRBV5-1 and TRBJ2-7; TRBD1 agrees at 9 bases. The CDR3 is made up of 15 amino acids. With V trimmed by 1 base and J by 7 bases, 9 bases remained unmatched. Germline V lookup: CDR1 SGHRS, CDR2 YFSETQ. Written as DNA, the CDR3 is TGCGCCAGCAGCTTGCAGGGGACAGGGCTGGGAGAGCAGTACTTC. Amino acids: CASSLQGTGLGEQYF.

This clone was observed a single time. J is TRBJ1-4 and V is TRBV30; D uncertain. CDR3 size: 14 residues. Germline V gene sequence: CDR1 GTSNPN, CDR2 SVGIG (reference sequence). Deletions cut 2 bases from V and 6 bases from J, with 13 bases between. This CDR3 reads CAWSLGGRDEKLFF. In nucleotides, the CDR3 is TGTGCCTGGAGTTTAGGAGGGCGGGATGAAAAACTGTTTTTT.

V usage is TRBV10-2 and J usage is TRBJ2-1, with D tentatively TRBD1 or TRBD2 (6 bases each). The V end lost 5 bases, the J end lost 0 bases, and 14 bases lay between the germline ends. The CDR3 is 16 residues long. CDR1 is WSHSY and CDR2 is SAAADI in the germline V gene. The CDR3 here is CASSPGAPPSYNEQFF. In nucleotides, the CDR3 is TGCGCCAGCAGTCCGGGGGCTCCCCCCTCCTACAATGAGCAGTTCTTC.

This rearrangement joins TRBV2 to TRBJ1-2, with TRBD1 matching 10 bases. The CDR3 runs 19 residues. Germline trimming cut 6 bases from V and 1 base from J; bases unmatched to any gene: 17. CDR1 is SNHLY and CDR2 is FYNNEI in the germline V gene. Here the CDR3 reads CASRSTGGQGFQLNYGYTF. In DNA form, the CDR3 reads TGTGCCAGCAGGTCTACCGGGGGACAGGGGTTCCAACTTAACTATGGCTACACCTTC. The variable domain in full, completed from reference TRBV2 and TRBJ1-2, reads EPEVTQTPSHQVTQMGQEVILRCVPISNHLYFYWYRQILGQKVEFLVSFYNNEISEKSEIFDDQFSVERPDGSNFTLKIRSTKLEDSAMYFCASRSTGGQGFQLNYGYTFGSGTRLTVV.

This clone is a singleton in its sample. The chain employs TRBV6-5 and TRBJ2-5; the D gene is possibly TRBD2 (7 bases). The CDR3 has 14 residues. Trimming removed 7 bases from V and 3 bases from J, with 15 bases in between. The V gene's germline CDR1 is MNHEY and CDR2 SVGAGI. The CDR3 coding sequence is TGTGCCAGCACCCGGGGGGCGAGCGAAGAGACCCAGTACTTC. Its protein is CASTRGASEETQYF.

V gene TRBV7-9 combines with J gene TRBJ1-2, with TRBD1 as a possible D gene (5 bases). The CDR3 is made up of 13 amino acids. The V gene lost 4 bases and the J gene lost 8 bases, with 14 bases spanning the gap. The germline CDR1 and CDR2 sequences are SEHNR and FQNEAQ (reference sequence). CDR3 protein: CASSSVDSGGYTF. Here the CDR3 DNA reads TGTGCCAGCAGCTCGGTAGACAGCGGGGGCTACACCTTC. Based on the CDR3 plus reference TRBV7-9 and TRBJ1-2, the full variable domain is DTGVSQNPRHKITKRGQNVTFRCDPISEHNRLYWYRQTLGQGPEFLTYFQNEAQLEKSRLLSDRFSAERPKGSFSTLEIQRTEQGDSAMYLCASSSVDSGGYTFGSGTRLTVV.

This chain links TRBV15 with TRBJ1-1; D is ambiguous. V lost 2 bases and J 3 bases, leaving 10 bases between the germline ends. The CDR3 runs to 14 residues. From germline, CDR1 is LNHNV and CDR2 YYDKDF (reference sequence). In DNA form, the CDR3 reads TGTGCCACCAGCAGAAATCGGGCCTACACTGAAGCTTTCTTT. Amino acid sequence: CATSRNRAYTEAFF.

This chain joins TRBV6-2 or TRBV6-3 and TRBJ1-1; tentative D call: TRBD1 (6 bases). The CDR3 is made up of 15 amino acids. Trimming shortened V by 4 bases and J by 1 base, and 13 bases separated the two germline ends. CDR1 is MNHEY and CDR2 is SVGEGT in the germline V gene. The CDR3 region is CASSFAGVGNTEAFF. For the CDR3, the DNA is TGTGCCAGCAGTTTTGCAGGGGTTGGGAACACTGAAGCTTTCTTT.